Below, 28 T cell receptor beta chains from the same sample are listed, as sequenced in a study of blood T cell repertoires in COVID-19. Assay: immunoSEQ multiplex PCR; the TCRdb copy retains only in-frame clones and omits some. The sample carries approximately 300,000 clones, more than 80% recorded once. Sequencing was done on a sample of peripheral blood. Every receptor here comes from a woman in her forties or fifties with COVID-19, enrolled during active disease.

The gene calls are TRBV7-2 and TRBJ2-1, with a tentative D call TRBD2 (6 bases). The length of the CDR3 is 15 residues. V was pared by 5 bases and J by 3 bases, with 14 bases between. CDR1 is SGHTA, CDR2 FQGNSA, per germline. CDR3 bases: TGTGCCAGCAGCCCCACTGCGGGGAACTACAATGAGCAGTTCTTC. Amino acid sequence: CASSPTAGNYNEQFF.

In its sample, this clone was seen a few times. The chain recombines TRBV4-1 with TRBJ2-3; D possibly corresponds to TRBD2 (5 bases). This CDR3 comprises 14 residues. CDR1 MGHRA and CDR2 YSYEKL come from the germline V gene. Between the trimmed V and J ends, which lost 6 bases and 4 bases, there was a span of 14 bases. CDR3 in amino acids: CASRKASWSDTQYF. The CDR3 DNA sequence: TGCGCCAGCAGAAAGGCTAGCTGGTCAGATACGCAGTATTTT.

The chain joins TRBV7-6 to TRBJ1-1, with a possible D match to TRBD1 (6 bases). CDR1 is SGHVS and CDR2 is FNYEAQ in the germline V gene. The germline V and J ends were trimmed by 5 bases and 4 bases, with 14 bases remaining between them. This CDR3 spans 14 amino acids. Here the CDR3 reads CASSPAPRGTEAFF. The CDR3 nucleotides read TGTGCCAGCAGCCCCGCCCCCAGGGGCACTGAAGCTTTCTTT.

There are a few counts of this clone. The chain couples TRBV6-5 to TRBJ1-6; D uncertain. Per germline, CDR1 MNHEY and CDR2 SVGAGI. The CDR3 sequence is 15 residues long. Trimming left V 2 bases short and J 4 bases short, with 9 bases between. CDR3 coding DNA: TGTGCCAGCAGTTACGACACCCCTTATAATTCACCCCTCCACTTT. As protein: CASSYDTPYNSPLHF.

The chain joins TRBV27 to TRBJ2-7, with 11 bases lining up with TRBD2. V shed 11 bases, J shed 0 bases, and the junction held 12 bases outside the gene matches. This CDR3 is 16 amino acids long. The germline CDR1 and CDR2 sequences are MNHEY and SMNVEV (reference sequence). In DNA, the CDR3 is TGTGCCTCCGGACTAGCGGGTATCAGCAGCTCCTACGAGCAGTACTTC. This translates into CASGLAGISSSYEQYF.

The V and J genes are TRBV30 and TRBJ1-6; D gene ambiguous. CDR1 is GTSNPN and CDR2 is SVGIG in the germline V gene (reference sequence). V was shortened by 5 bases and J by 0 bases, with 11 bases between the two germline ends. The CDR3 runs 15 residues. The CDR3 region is CAWRDLSSYNSPLHF. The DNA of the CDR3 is TGTGCCTGGCGCGATTTGAGCTCCTATAATTCACCCCTCCACTTT.

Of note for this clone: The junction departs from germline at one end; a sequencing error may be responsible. DNA for the CDR3: TGTGCCAGCAGGGAAGACAGCTCTGGAAACACCATATATTTT. As protein: CASREDSSGNTIYF. The V gene is TRBV2, the J gene TRBJ1-3; a weak D match, TRBD1 (5 bases). This CDR3 is 14 amino acids long. From germline, CDR1 is SNHLY and CDR2 FYNNEI.

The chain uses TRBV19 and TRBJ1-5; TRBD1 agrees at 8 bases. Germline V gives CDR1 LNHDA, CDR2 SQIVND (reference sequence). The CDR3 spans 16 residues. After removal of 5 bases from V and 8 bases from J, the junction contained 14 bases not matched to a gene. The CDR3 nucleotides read TGTGCCAGTAGTCACGGGACAGGCCGGTCTCTGGAGCCCCAGCATTTT. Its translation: CASSHGTGRSLEPQHF.

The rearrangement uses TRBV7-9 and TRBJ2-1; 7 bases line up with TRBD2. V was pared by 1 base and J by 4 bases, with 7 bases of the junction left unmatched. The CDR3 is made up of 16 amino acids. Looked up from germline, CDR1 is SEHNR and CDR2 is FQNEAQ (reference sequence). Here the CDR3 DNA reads TGTGCCAGCAGCTTAGGGGAGGGGCTGCAATACAATGAGCAGTTCTTC. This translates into CASSLGEGLQYNEQFF.

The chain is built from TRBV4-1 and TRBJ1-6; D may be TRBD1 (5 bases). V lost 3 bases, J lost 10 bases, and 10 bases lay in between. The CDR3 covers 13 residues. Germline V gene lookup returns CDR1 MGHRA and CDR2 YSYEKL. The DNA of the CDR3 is TGCGCCAGCAGCCAGGGGGGGGGATCACCCCTCCACTTT. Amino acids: CASSQGGGSPLHF.

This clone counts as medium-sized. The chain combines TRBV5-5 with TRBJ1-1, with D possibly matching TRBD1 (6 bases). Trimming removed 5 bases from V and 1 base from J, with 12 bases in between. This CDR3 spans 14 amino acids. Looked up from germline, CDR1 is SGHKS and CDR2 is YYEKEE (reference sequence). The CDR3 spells CASRYRAANTEAFF. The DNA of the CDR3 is TGTGCCAGCAGATACAGGGCGGCGAACACTGAAGCTTTCTTT.

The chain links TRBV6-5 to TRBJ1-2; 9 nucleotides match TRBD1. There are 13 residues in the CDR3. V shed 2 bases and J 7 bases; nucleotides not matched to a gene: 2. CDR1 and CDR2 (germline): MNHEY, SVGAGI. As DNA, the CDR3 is TGTGCCAGCAGTTACGGGACAGGGTTTGGCTACACCTTC. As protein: CASSYGTGFGYTF.

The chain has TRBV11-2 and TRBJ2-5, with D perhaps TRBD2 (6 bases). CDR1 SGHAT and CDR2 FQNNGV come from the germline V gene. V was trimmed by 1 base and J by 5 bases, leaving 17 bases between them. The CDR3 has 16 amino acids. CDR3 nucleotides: TGTGCCAGCAGCTTAGGGACTGGAGGGATTGCCGAGACCCAGTACTTC. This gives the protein CASSLGTGGIAETQYF.

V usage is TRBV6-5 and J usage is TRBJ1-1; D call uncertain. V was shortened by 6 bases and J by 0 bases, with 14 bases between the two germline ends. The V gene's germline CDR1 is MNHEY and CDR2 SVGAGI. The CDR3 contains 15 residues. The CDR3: CASRSQRTMNTEAFF. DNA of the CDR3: TGTGCCAGCAGGAGCCAAAGAACCATGAACACTGAAGCTTTCTTT.

CDR3 protein: CASSLALANYGYTF. CDR3 coding DNA: TGTGCCAGCAGCTTAGCGCTAGCTAACTATGGCTACACCTTC. This chain joins TRBV11-2 and TRBJ1-2; D not resolved. Germline CDR1 reads SGHAT; CDR2 reads FQNNGV. The V end was cut by 1 base, the J end by 0 bases, with 6 bases between. CDR3 size: 14 residues.

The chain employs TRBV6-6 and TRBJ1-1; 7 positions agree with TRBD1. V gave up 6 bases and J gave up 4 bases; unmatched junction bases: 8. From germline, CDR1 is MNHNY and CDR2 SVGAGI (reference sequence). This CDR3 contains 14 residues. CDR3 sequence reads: CASRLRDRGTEAFF. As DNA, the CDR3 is TGTGCCAGCAGGCTCCGGGACAGAGGCACTGAAGCTTTCTTT.

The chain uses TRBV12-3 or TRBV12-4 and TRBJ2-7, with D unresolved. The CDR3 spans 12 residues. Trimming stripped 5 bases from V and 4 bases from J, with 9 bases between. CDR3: CASSDTVYEQYF. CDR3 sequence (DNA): TGTGCCAGCAGTGACACTGTTTACGAGCAGTACTTC.

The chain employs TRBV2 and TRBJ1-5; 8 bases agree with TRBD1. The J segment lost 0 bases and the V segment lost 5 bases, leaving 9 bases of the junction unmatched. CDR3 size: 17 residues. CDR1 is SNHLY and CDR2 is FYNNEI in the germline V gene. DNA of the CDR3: TGTGCCAGCAGTATGACAGGGGACTACTATAGCAATCAGCCCCAGCATTTT. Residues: CASSMTGDYYSNQPQHF.

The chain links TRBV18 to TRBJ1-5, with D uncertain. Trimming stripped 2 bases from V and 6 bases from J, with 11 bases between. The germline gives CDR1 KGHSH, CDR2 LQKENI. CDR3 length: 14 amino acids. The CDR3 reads CASSPNMAGQPQHF. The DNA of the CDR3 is TGTGCCAGCTCACCAAATATGGCGGGTCAGCCCCAGCATTTT.

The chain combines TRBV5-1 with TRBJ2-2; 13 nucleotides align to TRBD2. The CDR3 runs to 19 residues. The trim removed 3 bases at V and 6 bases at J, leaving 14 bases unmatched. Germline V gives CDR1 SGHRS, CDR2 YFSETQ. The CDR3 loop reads CASSYQPGTSGIVSGELFF. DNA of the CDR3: TGCGCCAGCAGCTACCAACCCGGGACTAGCGGGATAGTATCCGGGGAGCTGTTTTTT.

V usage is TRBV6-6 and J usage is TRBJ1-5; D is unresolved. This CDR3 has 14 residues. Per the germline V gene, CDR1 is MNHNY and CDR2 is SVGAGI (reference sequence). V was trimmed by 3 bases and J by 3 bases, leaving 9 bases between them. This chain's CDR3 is CASSYRTDNQPQHF. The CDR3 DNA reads TGTGCCAGCAGTTATAGAACAGACAATCAGCCCCAGCATTTT.

The CDR3 region has the DNA TGTGCCAGCAGAACCCAAGCTATAGCGGGAGTAGACTACGAGCAGTACTTC. This codes for CASRTQAIAGVDYEQYF. The V and J genes are TRBV27 and TRBJ2-7, with 9 positions matching TRBD2. With 6 bases clipped from V and 3 bases from J, the junction kept 15 bases outside the gene matches. The CDR3 is 17 amino acids. The germline gives CDR1 MNHEY, CDR2 SMNVEV (reference sequence).

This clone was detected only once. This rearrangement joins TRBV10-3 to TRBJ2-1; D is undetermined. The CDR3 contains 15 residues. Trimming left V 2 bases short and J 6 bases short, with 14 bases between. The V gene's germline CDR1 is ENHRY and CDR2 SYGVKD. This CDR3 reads CAISEPPGSLNEQFF. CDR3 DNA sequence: TGTGCCATCAGTGAGCCGCCGGGTTCCCTCAATGAGCAGTTCTTC.

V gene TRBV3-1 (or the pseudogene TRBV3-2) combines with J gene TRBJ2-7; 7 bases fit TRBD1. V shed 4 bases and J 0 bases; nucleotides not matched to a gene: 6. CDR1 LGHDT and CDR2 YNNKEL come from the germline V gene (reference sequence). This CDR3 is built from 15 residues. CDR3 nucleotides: TGTGCCAGCAGCCCGACGACAGGGAACTCCTACGAGCAGTACTTC. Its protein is CASSPTTGNSYEQYF.

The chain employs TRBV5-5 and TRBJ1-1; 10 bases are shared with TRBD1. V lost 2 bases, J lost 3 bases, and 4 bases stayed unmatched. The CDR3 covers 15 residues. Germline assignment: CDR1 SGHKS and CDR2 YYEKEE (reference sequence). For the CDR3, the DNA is TGTGCCAGCAGCTTTTGGGACAGGGGATACACTGAAGCTTTCTTT. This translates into CASSFWDRGYTEAFF.

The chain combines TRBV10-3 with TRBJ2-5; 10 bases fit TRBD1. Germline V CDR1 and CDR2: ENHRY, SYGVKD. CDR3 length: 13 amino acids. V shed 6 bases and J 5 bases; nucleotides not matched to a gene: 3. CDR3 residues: CAIRDRGDETQYF. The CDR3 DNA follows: TGTGCCATCAGGGACAGGGGGGATGAGACCCAGTACTTC.

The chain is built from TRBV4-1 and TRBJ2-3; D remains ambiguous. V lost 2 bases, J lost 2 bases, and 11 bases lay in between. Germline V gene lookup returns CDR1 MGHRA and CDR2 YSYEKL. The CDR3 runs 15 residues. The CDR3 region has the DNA TGCGCCAGCAGCCAATCATTGGCTTTCACAGATACGCAGTATTTT. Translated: CASSQSLAFTDTQYF.

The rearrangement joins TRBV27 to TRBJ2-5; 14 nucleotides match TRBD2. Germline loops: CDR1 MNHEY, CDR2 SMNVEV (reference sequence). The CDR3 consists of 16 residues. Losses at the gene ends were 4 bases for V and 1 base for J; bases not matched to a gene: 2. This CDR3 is CASSSTSGRAQETQYF. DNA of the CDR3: TGTGCCAGCAGTTCGACTAGCGGGAGGGCCCAAGAGACCCAGTACTTC.